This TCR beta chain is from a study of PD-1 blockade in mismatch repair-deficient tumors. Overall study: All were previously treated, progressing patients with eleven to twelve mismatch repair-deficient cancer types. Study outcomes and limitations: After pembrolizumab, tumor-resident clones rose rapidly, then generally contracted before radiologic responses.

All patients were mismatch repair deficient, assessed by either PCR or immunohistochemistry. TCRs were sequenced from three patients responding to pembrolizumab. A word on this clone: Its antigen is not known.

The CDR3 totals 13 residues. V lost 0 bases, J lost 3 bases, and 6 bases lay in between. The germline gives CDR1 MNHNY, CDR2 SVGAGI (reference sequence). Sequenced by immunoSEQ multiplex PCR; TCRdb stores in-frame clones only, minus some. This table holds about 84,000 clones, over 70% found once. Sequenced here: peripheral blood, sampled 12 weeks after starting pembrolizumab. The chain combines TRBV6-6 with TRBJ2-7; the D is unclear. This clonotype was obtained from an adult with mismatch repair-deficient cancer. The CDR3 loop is CASSYSMDYEQYF. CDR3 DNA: TGTGCCAGCAGTTACTCGATGGACTACGAGCAGTACTTC.